This T cell receptor beta chain was identified in a study of blood T cell repertoires in COVID-19. In the study overall: Sources were T cells, B-cell-depleted T cells, or PBMCs; the material itself was cDNA or gDNA.

Germline V gene lookup returns CDR1 SGHTA and CDR2 FQGNSA. The V gene lost 2 bases and the J gene lost 2 bases, with 12 bases spanning the gap. The CDR3 has 15 amino acids. Assay used: immunoSEQ multiplex PCR; TCRdb lists only in-frame clones, some missing. This sample has about 400,000 clones, with approximately 87% found just once. Each participant's cohort was designated according to participant-reported clinical history. The chain recombines TRBV7-2 with TRBJ1-2; no clear D. The sample taken for sequencing was PBMCs or T cells enriched from blood (not recorded which). This TCR derives from a woman in her 30s with acute COVID-19. The DNA of the CDR3 is TGTGCCAGCAGCTTAATGGTAGGAGCCAACTATGGCTACACCTTC. Translated, it gives CASSLMVGANYGYTF.